This TCR beta chain was sequenced for a study of T cells in localized non-small cell lung cancer. Germline assignment: CDR1 SGHNT and CDR2 YENEEA. V shed 2 bases and J shed 8 bases, with 16 bases lying between them. There are 15 residues in the CDR3. Study conclusions and caveats: The highest T cell clonality was in uninvolved adjacent lung, above tumor. In adjacent lung, a median roughly 60 of the top 100 tumor clones were found.

Profiled with immunoSEQ multiplex PCR; TCRdb holds only in-frame clones, not every one. The repertoire holds thousands of clones, 33% seen once, with 6% to 8% in the top ten. Atypia-free adjacent lung was sampled at least 2 cm beyond the tumor margin. This clone is termed medium-sized. What it binds is unknown. The receptor was derived from a woman between 35 and 70 years old with stage I lung adenocarcinoma. The genes are TRBV11-3 and TRBJ2-4, with D tentatively TRBD1 or TRBD2 (5 bases each). Source: normal lung tissue next to the tumor, taken before any cancer treatment. The CDR3 here is CASSLTGTLGDIQYF. The CDR3 nucleotides are TGTGCCAGCAGCTTAACCGGGACCTTGGGGGACATTCAGTACTTC.